The 17 T cell receptor beta chains below were found in one sample sequenced in a study of identifying expanded T cells in peripheral blood. Libraries were prepared by immunoSEQ multiplex PCR; TCRdb keeps only in-frame clonotypes and omits some of them. The repertoire has 100,000 to 110,000 clones, 80% to 90% of them found once; the top ten carry less than 7%. Specimen: blood. These receptors came from a person between 18 and 69 years old in good health.

This clone was seen only a few times. The genes are TRBV14 and TRBJ1-2; unclear D gene. The V end was cut by 0 bases, the J end by 8 bases, with 16 bases between. This CDR3 contains 15 residues. Per germline, CDR1 SGHDN and CDR2 FVKESK. Here the CDR3 reads CASSQDLRWDGGYTF. As DNA, the CDR3 is TGTGCCAGCAGCCAAGATCTCAGGTGGGATGGGGGCTACACCTTC.

A note on this clone: One junction end does not reproduce the germline sequence, and a read error may be involved. DNA of the CDR3: TGCGCCAGCAGCCTTTCGGCCGGGGAGAATTACAACGAGCAGTACTTC. It codes for CASSLSAGENYNEQYF. This chain links TRBV7-2 with TRBJ2-7; D might be TRBD2 (5 bases). CDR3 length equals 16 residues. Germline V gene sequence: CDR1 SGHTA, CDR2 FQGNSA.

The rearrangement joins TRBV7-6 to TRBJ1-6, with TRBD1 as a possible D gene (6 bases). Germline V CDR1 and CDR2: SGHVS, FNYEAQ. The V end lost 5 bases, the J end lost 8 bases, and 28 bases lay between the germline ends. The CDR3 spans 19 residues. The DNA of the CDR3 is TGTGCCAGCAGCCGAGTCCCTATATCTGGGGGGCGCGGGGATTCACCCCTCCACTTT. Translated, it gives CASSRVPISGGRGDSPLHF.

The rearrangement links TRBV10-3 to TRBJ2-5, with D possibly TRBD2 on 5 matching bases. The V end lost 10 bases, the J end lost 7 bases, and 19 bases lay between the germline ends. Germline loops: CDR1 ENHRY, CDR2 SYGVKD. This CDR3 is built from 13 residues. For the CDR3, the DNA is TGTGCCACGGGGAGCCCTGAAAGGGCGACCCAGTACTTC. Protein product: CATGSPERATQYF.

The J gene is TRBJ2-5, the V gene TRBV11-3; a weak D match, TRBD2 (7 bases). Between the trimmed V and J ends, which lost 2 bases and 5 bases, there was a span of 12 bases. Per germline, CDR1 SGHNT and CDR2 YENEEA. The CDR3 spans 14 residues. Here the CDR3 DNA reads TGTGCCAGCAGCTTATACGCGGGGGCCGAGACCCAGTACTTC. Translation gives CASSLYAGAETQYF.

The chain couples TRBV11-1 to TRBJ1-6, with 7 positions matching TRBD1. CDR3 length equals 14 residues. Germline V CDR1 and CDR2: SGHAT, FQDESV (reference sequence). The junction had 4 bases not matched to a gene; V was cut back by 4 bases and J by 7 bases. In nucleotides, the CDR3 is TGTGCCAGCAGCTGGGACAGCAGGAATTCACCCCTCCACTTT. Its protein product is CASSWDSRNSPLHF.

This clone was detected only once. The J gene is TRBJ1-4, the V gene TRBV5-1; D perhaps matches TRBD1 (5 bases). Germline V gene sequence: CDR1 SGHRS, CDR2 YFSETQ. CDR3 size: 15 residues. Trimming took 1 base from V and 6 from J, leaving 13 bases between them. The CDR3: CASSLTAGWDEKLFF. CDR3 coding DNA: TGCGCCAGCAGCTTGACGGCAGGGTGGGATGAAAAACTGTTTTTT. The full variable domain, in which reference TRBV5-1 and TRBJ1-4 provide the parts outside the CDR3, is KAGVTQTPRYLIKTRGQQVTLSCSPISGHRSVSWYQQTPGQGLQFLFEYFSETQRNKGNFPGRFSGRQFSNSRSEMNVSTLELGDSALYLCASSLTAGWDEKLFFGSGTQLSVL.

The count of this clone is one. CDR3 coding DNA: TGTGCCAGCAGTTACCCGGGGAGGGGCATCTATGGCTACACCTTC. This sequence encodes CASSYPGRGIYGYTF. The chain combines TRBV6-5 with TRBJ1-2, with D tentatively TRBD1 (5 bases). Germline loops: CDR1 MNHEY, CDR2 SVGAGI. V gave up 2 bases and J gave up 4 bases, with 14 bases separating them. This CDR3 region has 15 residues.

The chain uses TRBV5-1 and TRBJ1-1; D is uncertain. This CDR3 comprises 15 residues. V lost 0 bases and J 0 bases, leaving 9 bases between the germline ends. In germline, CDR1 is SGHRS, CDR2 YFSETQ. The CDR3 reads CASSLDLIMNTEAFF. The CDR3 nucleotides read TGCGCCAGCAGCTTGGACTTAATAATGAACACTGAAGCTTTCTTT.

V usage is TRBV6-1 and J usage is TRBJ2-2, with 9 positions matching TRBD1. CDR3 size: 15 residues. Unmatched junction bases numbered 7, after V lost 6 bases and J lost 5 bases. CDR1 MNHNS and CDR2 SASEGT come from the germline V gene. CDR3 sequence reads: CASRGTGINTGELFF. CDR3 nucleotides: TGTGCCAGCAGGGGGACAGGGATTAATACCGGGGAGCTGTTTTTT.

The sample holds one count of this clone. V is TRBV7-8 and J is TRBJ1-3; D not resolved. The CDR3 runs 16 residues. Deletions cut 5 bases from V and 0 bases from J, with 14 bases between. Germline V gives CDR1 SGHVS, CDR2 FQNEAQ. Here the CDR3 DNA reads TGTGCCAGCAGCCTCCCAGCTGACATCTCTGGAAACACCATATATTTT. Amino acids: CASSLPADISGNTIYF.

This rearrangement joins TRBV11-1 to TRBJ2-7, with D possibly being TRBD2 (5 bases). CDR1 is SGHAT and CDR2 is FQDESV in the germline V gene (reference sequence). The CDR3 has 15 residues. Trimming pared 7 bases from V and 0 bases from J, leaving 16 bases between. Written as DNA, the CDR3 is TGTGCCAGCATGGACGGCCGGGGATTCTCCTACGAGCAGTACTTC. It yields the protein CASMDGRGFSYEQYF.

V usage is TRBV10-3 and J usage is TRBJ2-2, with 10 bases fitting TRBD1. Unmatched junction bases numbered 5, after V lost 4 bases and J lost 6 bases. The length of the CDR3 is 15 residues. Per the germline V gene, CDR1 is ENHRY and CDR2 is SYGVKD. The CDR3 protein is CAISVGQGVPGELFF. The CDR3 nucleotides read TGTGCCATCAGTGTCGGACAGGGGGTTCCCGGGGAGCTGTTTTTT.

This sequence joins TRBV6-1 and TRBJ1-1; D not resolved. Trimming removed 5 bases at V and 12 bases at J, with 16 bases between. CDR1 and CDR2 from the germline V gene are MNHNS and SASEGT. CDR3 length equals 12 residues. DNA for the CDR3: TGTGCCAGCAGTCGTGTAAATTCATACCCTTTCTTT. Protein: CASSRVNSYPFF.

The rearrangement links TRBV28 to TRBJ1-2; the match to TRBD1 covers 7 bases. The CDR3 loop spans 14 amino acids. Trimming took 3 bases from V and 0 from J; bases not matched to a gene: 1. The V gene's germline CDR1 is MDHEN and CDR2 SYDVKM. The chain's CDR3 is CASSLRGPNYGYTF. CDR3 bases: TGTGCCAGCAGTTTGAGGGGGCCTAACTATGGCTACACCTTC.

This sequence joins TRBV5-1 and TRBJ2-7; D is unclear. Germline assignment: CDR1 SGHRS and CDR2 YFSETQ. V was pared by 1 base and J by 4 bases, with 9 bases between. This CDR3 region has 13 residues. The chain's CDR3 is CASSLQGHYEQYF. The CDR3 bases are TGCGCCAGCAGCTTGCAAGGCCATTACGAGCAGTACTTC.

This clone was counted between two and nine times. This chain links TRBV7-2 with TRBJ2-5; D gene unclear. The CDR3 length is 14 residues. V was pared by 1 base and J by 2 bases, with 8 bases between. Germline V gene sequence: CDR1 SGHTA, CDR2 FQGNSA. The CDR3 loop is CASSLGYRQETQYF. Here the CDR3 DNA reads TGTGCCAGCAGCTTAGGATACAGACAAGAGACCCAGTACTTC.